This is a list of T cell receptor beta chains from one sample in a study of OX40 agonist ivuxolimab in advanced cancers. Clones were sequenced by immunoSEQ multiplex PCR, and TCRdb holds only the in-frame ones, with some missing. The table records some 97,000 clones, roughly 90% of them present only once. The input for sequencing was CD4+ or CD8+ T cells sorted from blood, taken in a trial of the OX40 agonist ivuxolimab. Receptors originate from an adult with an advanced solid tumor such as melanoma, head and neck, liver or kidney cancer. Each CDR3 is given with its conserved first and last residue. The order of the fields is J gene, clone size, V gene, D gene, CDR3 protein, CDR3 DNA. The D gene is left open where the match is weak. The size entry is marked missing in some rows and otherwise reads once, few, many or a size class.

TRBJ2-3 NA TRBV28 TRBD1 CASSPGQGAGDTQYF TGTGCCAGCAGTCCCGGACAGGGGGCGGGTGATACGCAGTATTTT
TRBJ1-5 NA TRBV18 NA CASSPTVGNQPQHF TGTGCCAGCTCACCAACGGTGGGTAATCAGCCCCAGCATTTT
TRBJ2-2 NA TRBV18 TRBD2 CASSPGLAGVTGELFF TGTGCCAGCTCACCAGGACTAGCGGGAGTTACCGGGGAGCTGTTTTTT
TRBJ2-5 NA TRBV28 NA CASSPRVAGAQYF TGTGCCAGCAGTCCCAGAGTGGCAGGGGCCCAGTACTTC
TRBJ2-1 NA TRBV7-2 NA CASSLRLGGKYNEQFF TGTGCCAGCAGCTTAAGGCTTGGCGGGAAATACAATGAGCAGTTCTTC
TRBJ1-5 NA TRBV5-5 TRBD1 CASSSPTGGSNQPQHF TGTGCCAGCAGCTCGCCGACAGGGGGAAGCAATCAGCCCCAGCATTTT
TRBJ2-7 NA TRBV28 NA CASSTGGQLYEQYF TGTGCCAGCAGTACGGGGGGACAGCTTTACGAGCAGTACTTC
TRBJ1-2 NA TRBV20-1 NA CSAKVQYGYTF TGCAGTGCTAAGGTCCAGTATGGCTACACCTTC
TRBJ1-3 NA TRBV11-2 NA CASSLSSAFGGNTIYF TGTGCCAGCAGCCTAAGTTCGGCCTTTGGCGGGAACACCATATATTTT
TRBJ1-4 NA TRBV7-2 NA CASSLVGGGGEKLFF TGTGCCAGCAGCTTAGTGGGTGGTGGGGGTGAAAAACTGTTTTTT
TRBJ1-1 NA TRBV7-8 NA CASSSQYQGLSEAFF TGTGCCAGCAGCTCCCAGTACCAGGGACTATCTGAAGCTTTCTTT
TRBJ2-7 NA TRBV28 NA CASIPDLTGREQYF TGTGCCAGCATCCCTGACCTTACGGGACGCGAGCAGTACTTC
TRBJ2-7 once TRBV5-5 NA CASSLGPHYEQYF TGTGCCAGCAGCTTGGGGCCGCACTACGAGCAGTACTTC
TRBJ2-7 NA TRBV7-2 NA CASSSLSYEQYF TGTGCCAGCAGCTCACTCTCCTACGAGCAGTACTTC
TRBJ2-2 NA TRBV5-6 NA CASSLVWRVDTGELFF TGTGCCAGCAGCTTGGTTTGGCGGGTCGACACCGGGGAGCTGTTTTTT
TRBJ2-4 NA TRBV5-1 TRBD2 CASSDGLEGRHF TGCGCCAGCAGCGACGGACTAGAGGGTAGGCACTTC
TRBJ2-7 NA TRBV18 NA CASSPPTRFEQYF TGTGCCAGCTCACCACCGACTAGATTCGAGCAGTACTTC